This T cell receptor (beta chain) stems from a study of regulatory T cells in long-lasting Graves disease. With respect to this clonotype: The antigen is not known.

Time point specified: persistent/refractory GD, antithyroid drugs over 5 years with positive TRAb. PBMCs were the source of the RNA used for TCR sequencing. One endocrinology department in Xi'an, China, was where patients came from. The CDR3 has 15 residues. V was clipped by 0 bases and J by 7 bases; unmatched bases: 6. Germline CDR1 and CDR2: SGHRS and YFSETQ. Arm-PCR of CDR3 regions and iRepertoire HTBI primers were used to build TCR beta libraries. MiXCR, run by TCRdb on the multiplex PCR reads, gives a single entry per CDR3 protein. This sample has over 650,000 distinct CDR3 sequences, with around 30% found just once. General study findings and limits: The small sample size may have reduced accuracy. Repertoires from persistent disease leaned toward TRBV28, TRBJ1-2 and TRBJ2-5. Newly diagnosed patients had higher TCR diversity than persistent Graves' patients did.

The source of this sequence is a female donor with Graves disease. The chain has TRBV5-1 and TRBJ1-5, with TRBD1 identical over 8 bases. The starting material was peripheral blood mononuclear cells (PBMCs), obtained when the disease was refractory, from a patient treated with antithyroid drugs. The CDR3 sequence: CASSLAPGGGQPQHF. CDR3 DNA sequence: TGCGCCAGCAGCTTGGCTCCAGGGGGCGGACAGCCCCAGCATTTT.